A single sample gave rise to the 32 T cell receptor beta chains below, sequenced in a study of T cell clones after liver transplantation. Measured with immunoSEQ multiplex PCR; TCRdb has only the in-frame clones, and not every one. The data hold tens of thousands of clones, with about 90% observed a single time. Material: CD8+ T cells from blood, obtained 12 months after liver transplant. These receptors were obtained from a human patient who received a liver transplant. A share of the T cells may be of graft donor origin.

This clone was counted only a few times. The chain couples TRBV2 to TRBJ1-2; D not certain. Germline values: CDR1 SNHLY, CDR2 FYNNEI. Trimming stripped 6 bases from V and 4 bases from J, with 15 bases between. The CDR3 extends over 14 amino acids. The CDR3 here is CASRGAGRLYGYTF. The CDR3 DNA is TGTGCCAGCAGGGGCGCTGGACGGCTCTATGGCTACACCTTC. Full variable domain (remainder filled in from reference TRBV2 and TRBJ1-2): EPEVTQTPSHQVTQMGQEVILRCVPISNHLYFYWYRQILGQKVEFLVSFYNNEISEKSEIFDDQFSVERPDGSNFTLKIRSTKLEDSAMYFCASRGAGRLYGYTFGSGTRLTVV.

A remark on this clone: The same CDR3 can be traced to other DNA sequences in this sample. The rearrangement uses TRBV9 and TRBJ2-3; possibly TRBD1 or TRBD2 for D (5 bases each). This CDR3 is built from 15 residues. Trimming left V 0 bases short and J 2 bases short, with 10 bases between. Germline CDR1 is SGDLS and CDR2 is YYNGEE. CDR3 coding DNA: TGTGCCAGCAGCGTAGGGGGGTCCCTCACAGATACGCAGTATTTT. This sequence encodes CASSVGGSLTDTQYF. Supplemented by reference TRBV9 and TRBJ2-3, the full variable domain reads DSGVTQTPKHLITATGQRVTLRCSPRSGDLSVYWYQQSLDQGLQFLIQYYNGEERAKGNILERFSAQQFPDLHSELNLSSLELGDSALYFCASSVGGSLTDTQYFGPGTRLTVL.

The gene calls are TRBV7-9 and TRBJ2-1; no clear D. V lost 5 bases, J lost 4 bases, and 12 bases lay in between. Looked up from germline, CDR1 is SEHNR and CDR2 is FQNEAQ (reference sequence). The CDR3 length is 14 residues. Written as DNA, the CDR3 is TGTGCCAGCAGCGATTCGACTTTTTACAATGAGCAGTTCTTC. This gives the protein CASSDSTFYNEQFF.

The genes are TRBV4-2 and TRBJ2-7; 8 nucleotides line up with TRBD2. CDR3 length equals 14 residues. V was pared by 4 bases and J by 5 bases, with 7 bases of the junction left unmatched. CDR1 is LGHNA, CDR2 YNFKEQ, per germline. The CDR3 is CASSLGLEGDEQYF. In nucleotides, the CDR3 is TGTGCCAGCAGCCTGGGACTAGAAGGGGACGAGCAGTACTTC.

This chain uses TRBV7-9 with TRBJ2-3; TRBD2 matches at 11 bases. Losses at the gene ends were 4 bases for V and 5 bases for J; bases not matched to a gene: 11. Germline V lookup: CDR1 SEHNR, CDR2 FQNEAQ (reference sequence). The CDR3 extends over 17 amino acids. The CDR3 nucleotides read TGTGCCAGCAGCTCCTATATAGCGGGAGGGATGGTAGATACGCAGTATTTT. This translates into CASSSYIAGGMVDTQYF. The variable domain in full, completed from reference TRBV7-9 and TRBJ2-3, reads DTGVSQNPRHKITKRGQNVTFRCDPISEHNRLYWYRQTLGQGPEFLTYFQNEAQLEKSRLLSDRFSAERPKGSFSTLEIQRTEQGDSAMYLCASSSYIAGGMVDTQYFGPGTRLTVL.

This clone was picked up a small number of times. The rearrangement uses TRBV5-1 and TRBJ2-3; D not certain. Germline V gene lookup returns CDR1 SGHRS and CDR2 YFSETQ. This CDR3 comprises 15 residues. Trimming took 2 bases from V and 0 from J, leaving 10 bases between them. CDR3: CASSLDPASTDTQYF. CDR3 bases: TGCGCCAGCAGCTTAGACCCAGCTAGCACAGATACGCAGTATTTT.

The chain joins TRBV4-1 to TRBJ1-5; D remains unclear. The germline gives CDR1 MGHRA, CDR2 YSYEKL. Trimming shortened V by 3 bases and J by 3 bases, and 12 bases separated the two germline ends. This CDR3 spans 15 amino acids. CDR3 sequence: CASSQDYSPNQPQHF. CDR3 in DNA: TGCGCCAGCAGCCAGGATTACAGCCCCAATCAGCCCCAGCATTTT.

The chain couples TRBV7-9 to TRBJ2-3; the D call may be TRBD1 or TRBD2 (5 bases each). The germline V gene has CDR1 SEHNR and CDR2 FQNEAQ (reference sequence). With 5 bases removed from V and 1 base from J, the gap between germline ends came to 10 bases. There are 14 residues in the CDR3. The CDR3: CASSLGTGTDTQYF. DNA of the CDR3: TGTGCCAGCAGCCTGGGGACGGGCACAGATACGCAGTATTTT.

CDR3 sequence reads: CASTEGMRNEQFF. CDR3 sequence (DNA): TGTGCCAGCACGGAAGGGATGAGAAATGAGCAGTTCTTC. V gene TRBV13 combines with J gene TRBJ2-1; no clear D gene. V lost 7 bases and J 7 bases, leaving 14 bases between the germline ends. In germline, CDR1 is PRHDT, CDR2 FYEKMQ (reference sequence). The CDR3 sequence is 13 residues long.

The chain recombines TRBV27 with TRBJ2-2; perhaps TRBD2 as D (5 bases). CDR3 length equals 16 residues. Trimming left V 7 bases short and J 2 bases short, with 17 bases between. Germline CDR1 reads MNHEY; CDR2 reads SMNVEV (reference sequence). CDR3 protein: CASTFLSGLNTGELFF. The CDR3 bases are TGTGCCAGCACCTTCCTGTCGGGGTTAAACACCGGGGAGCTGTTTTTT.

The chain is built from TRBV11-2 and TRBJ1-1, with D uncertain. CDR1 SGHAT and CDR2 FQNNGV come from the germline V gene. Trimming shortened V by 3 bases and J by 1 base, and 9 bases separated the two germline ends. The CDR3 is 14 amino acids. In DNA form, the CDR3 reads TGTGCCAGCAGCTTCCCGACCCAGAACACTGAAGCTTTCTTT. Its translation: CASSFPTQNTEAFF.

This sequence joins TRBV7-6 and TRBJ1-3; perhaps TRBD1 as D (5 bases). Trimming pared 4 bases from V and 7 bases from J, leaving 11 bases between. CDR1 and CDR2 from the germline V gene are SGHVS and FNYEAQ. CDR3 length: 13 amino acids. The CDR3 nucleotides read TGTGCCAGCAGCTCCTCGGGGGTCAACACCATATATTTT. Translated, it gives CASSSSGVNTIYF.

CDR3 residues: CASSLGQGADYEQYF. The CDR3 region has the DNA TGCGCCAGCAGCTTGGGACAGGGGGCGGACTACGAGCAGTACTTC. The chain uses TRBV5-1 and TRBJ2-7, with 10 bases lining up with TRBD1. Germline V gives CDR1 SGHRS, CDR2 YFSETQ. V trimming: 0 bases; J trimming: 3 bases; junction bases outside the gene matches: 3. This CDR3 has 15 residues.

This chain joins TRBV5-1 and TRBJ2-1; the D gene is possibly TRBD2 (6 bases). CDR3 length equals 14 residues. The V end lost 1 base, the J end lost 12 bases, and 17 bases lay between the germline ends. Looked up from germline, CDR1 is SGHRS and CDR2 is YFSETQ. CDR3 protein: CASSLNHPGDGQFF. CDR3 coding DNA: TGCGCCAGCAGCTTGAACCACCCGGGGGACGGGCAGTTCTTC. Full variable domain (missing parts from reference TRBV5-1 and TRBJ2-1): KAGVTQTPRYLIKTRGQQVTLSCSPISGHRSVSWYQQTPGQGLQFLFEYFSETQRNKGNFPGRFSGRQFSNSRSEMNVSTLELGDSALYLCASSLNHPGDGQFFGPGTRLTVL.

The chain uses TRBV28 and TRBJ2-1, with 7 bases that match TRBD2. J lost 3 bases, V lost 6 bases, and 8 bases had no gene match. The CDR3 sequence is 15 residues long. Looked up from germline, CDR1 is MDHEN and CDR2 is SYDVKM. Here the CDR3 DNA reads TGTGCCAGCAGCCATCGGGTAGCGGGCTACAATGAGCAGTTCTTC. Translating it yields CASSHRVAGYNEQFF.

This clone was seen only once. The chain uses TRBV29-1 and TRBJ1-1; D is undetermined. V lost 4 bases to trimming and J lost 1 base, with 10 bases between them. CDR1 and CDR2 from the germline V gene are SQVTM and ANQGSEA. This CDR3 is 13 amino acids long. CDR3 nucleotides: TGCAGCGTTGCAGGACGCCCGAACACTGAAGCTTTCTTT. Translation gives CSVAGRPNTEAFF.

This clone was detected only a few times. The chain employs TRBV2 and TRBJ2-7; D possibly uses TRBD1 or TRBD2 (5 bases each). Trimming took 8 bases from V and 6 from J, leaving 17 bases between them. Germline CDR1 SNHLY, CDR2 FYNNEI. The CDR3 is 13 residues long. The CDR3 DNA reads TGTGCCAGCGAGACTTCGTACGGGACCGAGCAGTACTTC. Its protein product is CASETSYGTEQYF. The whole variable domain, remainder taken from reference TRBV2 and TRBJ2-7, is EPEVTQTPSHQVTQMGQEVILRCVPISNHLYFYWYRQILGQKVEFLVSFYNNEISEKSEIFDDQFSVERPDGSNFTLKIRSTKLEDSAMYFCASETSYGTEQYFGPGTRLTVT.

The CDR3 nucleotides read TGCGCCAGCAGCTTCCAGGGACAGGGGGGCAATCAGCCCCAGCATTTT. It specifies CASSFQGQGGNQPQHF. The chain employs TRBV5-1 and TRBJ1-5; 11 nucleotides line up with TRBD1. Germline CDR1 reads SGHRS; CDR2 reads YFSETQ. CDR3 length: 16 residues. V trimming: 2 bases; J trimming: 2 bases; junction bases outside the gene matches: 3.

The chain combines TRBV27 with TRBJ2-7; D ambiguous. This CDR3 comprises 14 residues. CDR1 is MNHEY and CDR2 is SMNVEV in the germline V gene (reference sequence). V was shortened by 5 bases and J by 0 bases, with 11 bases between the two germline ends. CDR3 coding DNA: TGTGCCAGCAGTGGTCTCTTGAGCTCCTACGAGCAGTACTTC. Encoded protein: CASSGLLSSYEQYF.

The V and J genes are TRBV4-1 and TRBJ2-5; D unresolved. Germline V gene lookup returns CDR1 MGHRA and CDR2 YSYEKL. V shed 3 bases and J shed 1 base, with 12 bases lying between them. CDR3 length: 15 amino acids. The CDR3 loop is CASSQETRPQETQYF. The CDR3 DNA reads TGCGCCAGCAGCCAGGAAACCCGGCCCCAAGAGACCCAGTACTTC.

The rearrangement joins TRBV28 to TRBJ1-5; 7 bases fit TRBD1. CDR1 is MDHEN, CDR2 SYDVKM, per germline. The CDR3 is made up of 17 amino acids. Trimming took 1 base from V and 6 from J; bases not matched to a gene: 12. The CDR3 protein is CASSLFTPTGFGQPQHF. The CDR3 nucleotides read TGTGCCAGCAGTTTATTTACGCCGACAGGGTTCGGTCAGCCCCAGCATTTT.

CDR3 amino acids: CASSVGGYGYTF. In nucleotides, the CDR3 is TGTGCCAGCAGTGTAGGGGGCTATGGCTACACCTTC. The chain carries TRBV25-1 and TRBJ1-2, with D perhaps TRBD1 (6 bases). This CDR3 has 12 amino acids. The germline CDR1 and CDR2 sequences are MGHDK and SYGVNS. V lost 4 bases and J 4 bases, leaving 7 bases between the germline ends.

The chain links TRBV6-5 to TRBJ1-5, with 7 bases aligning to TRBD1. Looked up from germline, CDR1 is MNHEY and CDR2 is SVGAGI. This CDR3 has 14 amino acids. V gave up 5 bases and J gave up 7 bases; unmatched junction bases: 8. The CDR3 coding sequence is TGTGCCAGCAGTCTGGACAGGTGGGGGCAGCCCCAGCATTTT. Its translation is CASSLDRWGQPQHF.

The chain employs TRBV18 and TRBJ2-5; D remains unclear. The germline CDR1 and CDR2 sequences are KGHSH and LQKENI. The CDR3 consists of 12 residues. Trimming took off 7 bases at V and 1 base at J, with 7 bases between the two ends. CDR3 in DNA: TGTGCCAGCTTAGACTTCCAAGAGACCCAGTACTTC. Translating gives CASLDFQETQYF.

The J gene is TRBJ2-7, the V gene TRBV4-1; D possibly corresponds to TRBD2 (5 bases). V was clipped by 0 bases and J by 3 bases, with 9 bases between them. The CDR3 is 14 residues long. The germline gives CDR1 MGHRA, CDR2 YSYEKL. The CDR3 is CASSQERRGYEQYF. The CDR3 nucleotides read TGCGCCAGCAGCCAAGAGCGTCGGGGCTACGAGCAGTACTTC.

The chain recombines TRBV6-4 with TRBJ1-1; a weak D match, TRBD1 (5 bases). This CDR3 region has 13 residues. Germline CDR1 MRHNA, CDR2 SNTAGT. Trimming stripped 3 bases from V and 3 bases from J, with 8 bases between. CDR3 DNA sequence: TGTGCCAGCAGTGAGGAGGGGCACACTGAAGCTTTCTTT. Translation gives CASSEEGHTEAFF.

The rearrangement uses TRBV5-1 and TRBJ2-7, with a weak D call TRBD1 (5 bases). V was cut by 2 bases and J by 3 bases, with 9 bases left in between. The CDR3 runs 13 residues. Germline V gives CDR1 SGHRS, CDR2 YFSETQ. The CDR3 spells CASSFGQSYEQYF. The CDR3 DNA sequence: TGCGCCAGCAGCTTTGGACAAAGCTACGAGCAGTACTTC. Full variable domain (outside the CDR3, taken from reference TRBV5-1 and TRBJ2-7): KAGVTQTPRYLIKTRGQQVTLSCSPISGHRSVSWYQQTPGQGLQFLFEYFSETQRNKGNFPGRFSGRQFSNSRSEMNVSTLELGDSALYLCASSFGQSYEQYFGPGTRLTVT.

CDR3 protein: CASSLMGSIRFHEQYF. The CDR3 region has the DNA TGTGCCAGCAGTTTAATGGGGTCAATACGGTTCCACGAGCAGTACTTC. The rearrangement links TRBV27 to TRBJ2-7; D is unclear. There are 16 residues in the CDR3. V shed 2 bases and J shed 5 bases, with 19 bases lying between them. Germline loops: CDR1 MNHEY, CDR2 SMNVEV (reference sequence).

This clone was seen only once. This rearrangement joins TRBV30 to TRBJ2-1, with 9 bases aligning to TRBD2. The CDR3 contains 16 residues. CDR1 is GTSNPN and CDR2 is SVGIG in the germline V gene (reference sequence). J lost 2 bases, V lost 0 bases, and 5 bases had no gene match. CDR3 nucleotide sequence: TGTGCCTGGAGTGTTTTACTAGCGGGCGCCTACAATGAGCAGTTCTTC. This sequence encodes CAWSVLLAGAYNEQFF. The full variable domain, completed using reference TRBV30 and TRBJ2-1, is SQTIHQWPATLVQPVGSPLSLECTVEGTSNPNLYWYRQAAGRGLQLLFYSVGIGQISSEVPQNLSASRPQDRQFILSSKKLLLSDSGFYLCAWSVLLAGAYNEQFFGPGTRLTVL.

This chain joins TRBV28 and TRBJ2-7; perhaps TRBD2 as D (5 bases). Trimming pared 6 bases from V and 4 bases from J, leaving 19 bases between. Germline lookup yields CDR1 MDHEN and CDR2 SYDVKM. CDR3 size: 15 residues. The CDR3 reads CASSGWTQGIYEQYF. In DNA form, the CDR3 reads TGTGCCAGCAGCGGATGGACTCAAGGGATTTACGAGCAGTACTTC.

The chain combines TRBV14 with TRBJ1-1, with a possible D match to TRBD1 (6 bases). The V end lost 3 bases, the J end lost 6 bases, and 14 bases lay between the germline ends. This CDR3 has 14 amino acids. From germline, CDR1 is SGHDN and CDR2 FVKESK. CDR3 sequence: CASSHSGGASEAFF. The CDR3 DNA reads TGTGCCAGCAGCCACTCTGGGGGGGCGTCTGAAGCTTTCTTT. The full variable domain, completed using reference TRBV14 and TRBJ1-1, is EAGVTQFPSHSVIEKGQTVTLRCDPISGHDNLYWYRRVMGKEIKFLLHFVKESKQDESGMPNNRFLAERTGGTYSTLKVQPAELEDSGVYFCASSHSGGASEAFFGQGTRLTVV.

Only one count was recorded for this clone. The chain has TRBV7-9 and TRBJ2-7; no clear D. From germline, CDR1 is SEHNR and CDR2 FQNEAQ (reference sequence). The length of the CDR3 is 14 residues. V was trimmed by 2 bases and J by 2 bases, leaving 10 bases between them. CDR3 amino acids: CASSLSADAYEQYF. The CDR3 nucleotides read TGTGCCAGCAGCTTATCTGCAGACGCCTACGAGCAGTACTTC.